Each of the 20 T cell receptor beta chains below was sequenced from the same sample in a study of blood T cell repertoires in COVID-19. This table comes from immunoSEQ multiplex PCR, and its TCRdb copy is limited to in-frame clones, with some not included. The table shows roughly 140,000 clones, with 65% to 85% occurring only once. Sequencing input: peripheral blood. The source is a woman aged 55 to 70 with acute or convalescent COVID-19.

The chain employs TRBV7-6 and TRBJ2-2; 7 bases fit TRBD1. Germline loops: CDR1 SGHVS, CDR2 FNYEAQ. With V trimmed by 7 bases and J by 6 bases, 5 bases remained unmatched. The CDR3 has 13 amino acids. The CDR3 region is CASTRTGPGELFF. The CDR3 nucleotides read TGTGCCAGCACCCGGACAGGTCCCGGGGAGCTGTTTTTT.

This chain uses TRBV28 with TRBJ2-2, with 8 bases aligning to TRBD2. V was clipped by 3 bases and J by 1 base; unmatched bases: 10. The CDR3 length is 18 residues. CDR1 and CDR2 from the germline V gene are MDHEN and SYDVKM. For the CDR3, the DNA is TGTGCCAGCAGTTTTGCCGGACTAGCCTCTTTGAACACCGGGGAGCTGTTTTTT. Encoded protein: CASSFAGLASLNTGELFF.

This chain links TRBV11-2 with TRBJ2-2; TRBD2 agrees at 11 bases. Trimming removed 6 bases from V and 3 bases from J; junction bases left unmatched: 3. The CDR3 contains 15 residues. From germline, CDR1 is SGHAT and CDR2 FQNNGV. CDR3 region: CASSLAGGDTGELFF. In nucleotides, the CDR3 is TGTGCCAGCAGTCTAGCGGGAGGCGACACCGGGGAGCTGTTTTTT.

V gene TRBV10-3 combines with J gene TRBJ1-1; TRBD1 agrees at 7 bases. The germline CDR1 and CDR2 sequences are ENHRY and SYGVKD. The CDR3 length is 16 residues. Losses at the gene ends were 3 bases for V and 0 bases for J; bases not matched to a gene: 7. The CDR3 protein is CAISDVRTGLNTEAFF. CDR3 DNA: TGTGCCATCAGTGACGTGAGGACAGGACTGAACACTGAAGCTTTCTTT.

This chain connects TRBV2 to TRBJ2-3, with 7 bases lining up with TRBD2. Germline V CDR1 and CDR2: SNHLY, FYNNEI. V lost 5 bases and J lost 2; bases outside the gene matches: 7. This CDR3 has 15 residues. CDR3 sequence (DNA): TGTGCCAGCAGTCTCCGGGGGGTAATCACAGATACGCAGTATTTT. The encoded protein is CASSLRGVITDTQYF.

V gene TRBV19 combines with J gene TRBJ2-7, with D perhaps TRBD1 (5 bases). Between the trimmed V and J ends, which lost 4 bases and 0 bases, there was a span of 13 bases. The V gene's germline CDR1 is LNHDA and CDR2 SQIVND (reference sequence). The CDR3 is 15 residues long. The CDR3 here is CASSKGMDISYEQYF. The CDR3 DNA reads TGTGCCAGTAGTAAGGGGATGGATATCTCCTACGAGCAGTACTTC.

J is TRBJ1-5 and V is TRBV5-8; D perhaps matches TRBD1 (5 bases). There are 17 residues in the CDR3. Trimming pared 1 base from V and 0 bases from J, leaving 14 bases between. The germline gives CDR1 SGHTS, CDR2 YDEGEE. The CDR3 loop is CASSLWVGGYSNQPQHF. CDR3 coding DNA: TGTGCCAGCAGCTTGTGGGTGGGGGGTTATAGCAATCAGCCCCAGCATTTT.

This clone was observed once. A junction boundary mismatches the germline segment, possibly from a read error. V and J are TRBV7-8 and TRBJ2-7, with 10 positions matching TRBD2. CDR3 length: 16 amino acids. CDR1 is SGHVS and CDR2 is FQNEAQ in the germline V gene. CDR3: CARSGGAGAGPYEQYF. The CDR3 DNA sequence: TGTGCCCGCAGCGGGGGGGCGGGAGCGGGACCCTACGAGCAGTACTTC. Full variable domain (missing parts from reference TRBV7-8 and TRBJ2-7): GAGVSQSPRYKVAKRGQDVALRCDPISGHVSLFWYQQALGQGPEFLTYFQNEAQLDKSGLPSDRFFAERPEGSVSTLKIQRTQQEDSAVYLCARSGGAGAGPYEQYFGPGTRLTVT.

This clone was observed a single time. This chain connects TRBV9 to TRBJ2-3; possible D gene TRBD1, 6 bases. Germline lookup yields CDR1 SGDLS and CDR2 YYNGEE. The CDR3 spans 13 residues. V lost 4 bases and J lost 3, with 9 bases in between. The chain's CDR3 is CASSSDSTDTQYF. The CDR3 DNA is TGTGCCAGCAGCTCGGACAGTACAGATACGCAGTATTTT.

The CDR3 region is CASSPTSGEQFF. For the CDR3, the DNA is TGTGCCAGCAGCCCGACTAGCGGTGAGCAGTTCTTC. The chain recombines TRBV5-6 with TRBJ2-1, with 9 bases aligning to TRBD2. The CDR3 runs 12 residues. Losses at the gene ends were 4 bases for V and 9 bases for J; bases not matched to a gene: 2. The V gene's germline CDR1 is SGHDT and CDR2 YYEEEE.

V gene TRBV3-1 (or the pseudogene TRBV3-2) combines with J gene TRBJ2-1, with TRBD2 identical over 8 bases. This CDR3 contains 16 residues. V was pared by 4 bases and J by 7 bases, with 12 bases of the junction left unmatched. CDR1 LGHDT and CDR2 YNNKEL come from the germline V gene (reference sequence). The CDR3, as DNA: TGTGCCAGCAGCCCAGACATCAGCGGGAGAGGTAATGAGCAGTTCTTC. Protein product: CASSPDISGRGNEQFF.

CDR3 amino acids: CASRTGEGATYEQYF. CDR3 nucleotides: TGCGCCAGCAGGACAGGGGAGGGGGCCACCTACGAGCAGTACTTC. The chain carries TRBV4-1 and TRBJ2-7, with D tentatively TRBD1 (8 bases). Germline-derived CDR1 and CDR2 are MGHRA and YSYEKL. This CDR3 is built from 15 residues. With 6 bases removed from V and 2 bases from J, the gap between germline ends came to 17 bases.

The V and J genes are TRBV5-1 and TRBJ2-6, with a possible D match to TRBD1 (6 bases). CDR1 SGHRS and CDR2 YFSETQ come from the germline V gene. The CDR3 extends over 18 amino acids. Trimming cost V 4 bases and J 4 bases, with 21 bases left between them. CDR3 nucleotides: TGCGCCAGCAGCCTCCTAGCACAGGGAAGTAAGGGGGCCAACGTCCTGACTTTC. Translated, it gives CASSLLAQGSKGANVLTF.

The rearrangement joins TRBV19 to TRBJ2-1, with 12 bases identical to TRBD2. Per germline, CDR1 LNHDA and CDR2 SQIVND (reference sequence). The CDR3 is made up of 17 amino acids. The V and J ends lost 5 bases and 4 bases, in that order; junction bases with no gene match: 9. The CDR3 is CASSFETSGSRYNEQFF. The CDR3 DNA reads as TGTGCCAGTAGTTTCGAGACTAGCGGGAGTCGGTACAATGAGCAGTTCTTC.

This rearrangement joins TRBV20-1 to TRBJ2-6; D is perhaps TRBD1 (5 bases). CDR3 length: 16 amino acids. Trimming stripped 3 bases from V and 0 bases from J, with 12 bases between. Germline V gene lookup returns CDR1 DFQATT and CDR2 SNEGSKA (reference sequence). The CDR3, as DNA: TGCAGTGCTAGTGGGCAGGGTTTCTCTGGGGCCAACGTCCTGACTTTC. It encodes CSASGQGFSGANVLTF.

The chain carries TRBV28 and TRBJ1-1, with D uncertain. Per the germline V gene, CDR1 is MDHEN and CDR2 is SYDVKM. Trimming stripped 1 base from V and 4 bases from J, with 16 bases between. The CDR3 totals 16 residues. The CDR3 DNA is TGTGCCAGCAGTTTATACCAACTTAGCTTCACCACTGAAGCTTTCTTT. Amino acid sequence: CASSLYQLSFTTEAFF.

This clone occurred a few times. The chain uses TRBV28 and TRBJ1-1; TRBD1 agrees at 9 bases. The V gene end was trimmed by 3 bases and the J gene end by 0 bases; junction bases not matched to a gene: 5. Germline V gives CDR1 MDHEN, CDR2 SYDVKM. This CDR3 spans 16 amino acids. This CDR3 is CASSFTGQGLNTEAFF. CDR3 bases: TGTGCCAGCAGTTTTACGGGACAGGGATTGAACACTGAAGCTTTCTTT. Drawing the rest from reference TRBV28 and TRBJ1-1, the complete variable domain is DVKVTQSSRYLVKRTGEKVFLECVQDMDHENMFWYRQDPGLGLRLIYFSYDVKMKEKGDIPEGYSVSREKKERFSLILESASTNQTSMYLCASSFTGQGLNTEAFFGQGTRLTVV.

V gene TRBV12-3 or TRBV12-4 combines with J gene TRBJ1-2, with D perhaps TRBD1 (5 bases). V shed 6 bases and J shed 3 bases, with 8 bases lying between them. This CDR3 has 12 residues. The CDR3, as DNA: TGTGCCAGCAGGGGGCCCTACTATGGCTACACCTTC. As protein: CASRGPYYGYTF.

The rearrangement uses TRBV18 and TRBJ2-2; the match to TRBD2 covers 8 bases. This CDR3 region has 18 residues. Germline V gives CDR1 KGHSH, CDR2 LQKENI. The V segment lost 1 base and the J segment 5 bases; nucleotides outside the gene matches: 12. The CDR3 nucleotides read TGTGCCAGCTCACCACTAAAAATAGCGGGAACAGGAACCGGGGAGCTGTTTTTT. This codes for CASSPLKIAGTGTGELFF.

This clone was counted once. V and J are TRBV7-8 and TRBJ2-3; 7 bases match TRBD1. Germline CDR1 reads SGHVS; CDR2 reads FQNEAQ. The CDR3 contains 16 residues. The V and J ends lost 2 bases and 6 bases, in that order; junction bases with no gene match: 11. Here the CDR3 DNA reads TGTGCCAGCAGCTTATCAGGGGGATCCATCACGGATACGCAGTATTTT. It codes for CASSLSGGSITDTQYF.